This T cell receptor (beta chain) was recorded in a study of T cell responses to AZD1222 COVID-19 vaccine. Findings and caveats of the study: Females made up more of the donors, who were largely white British, and clonal diversity may have come out too low. Increased Spike-specific TCR breadth and depth were observed after two AZD1222 doses. Spike as a whole was targeted by vaccine-associated CD4 TCRs, dominant at 160-218 and 743-854.

A remark on this clone: What it recognizes is unknown.

Per germline, CDR1 SGDLS and CDR2 YYNGEE. The trim removed 0 bases at V and 2 bases at J, leaving 3 bases unmatched. This CDR3 region has 15 residues. Sequenced by immunoSEQ multiplex PCR; TCRdb stores in-frame clones only, minus some. The sample shows about 120,000 clones, approximately 89% of them seen only once. Sequencing used peripheral blood, obtained on day 0 of AZD1222 vaccination. This receptor was taken from an adult in good health. V is TRBV9 and J is TRBJ2-3, with 7 bases fitting TRBD1. The CDR3 DNA is TGTGCCAGCAGCGTAGCACAGGGGCACACAGATACGCAGTATTTT. Translated: CASSVAQGHTDTQYF. Filled out from reference TRBV9 and TRBJ2-3, the complete variable domain reads DSGVTQTPKHLITATGQRVTLRCSPRSGDLSVYWYQQSLDQGLQFLIQYYNGEERAKGNILERFSAQQFPDLHSELNLSSLELGDSALYFCASSVAQGHTDTQYFGPGTRLTVL.